This TCR beta chain was documented in a study of T cells in Graves' hyperthyroidism and ophthalmopathy (dated by TCRdb to the late 2010s). Looking at the study overall: Peripheral blood was collected at initial diagnosis, before any treatment. Whether ophthalmopathy could be predicted prospectively was tested in an independent validation cohort made up of some 20 hyperthyroidism patients plus 17 patients who later progressed to ophthalmopathy. For training and testing, the approximately 92 patients in the discovery cohort were randomly divided in a 7:3 ratio. To identify distinguishing TCR V-J signatures, a discovery cohort of 100 or so patients was used, comprising under 45 with Graves' ophthalmopathy and 57 with stable Graves' hyperthyroidism. After sampling, hyperthyroidism patients received methimazole starting at 30 mg daily, and ophthalmopathy patients received high-dose intravenous methylprednisolone. The paper describes TCR Vbeta CDR3 sequencing of around 140 peripheral blood samples, made up of approximately 40 ophthalmopathy patients, more than 70 hyperthyroidism patients and 17 progressor patients. Thyroid tissue and blood T-cell repertoires from six Graves' hyperthyroidism patients were also compared in the study.

This clonotype was found many times. The antigen this receptor binds is unknown. Base qualities were left out, and no much larger clone turns up one base away. The TCR beta CDR3 regions were amplified from the RNA transcripts. The first round of RT-PCR for the TCR CDR3 was performed with the HTBI primer set and the Qiagen OneStep RT-PCR kit. The libraries were constructed in a second round of multiplex PCR and then size-selected and purified. The libraries were sequenced on an Illumina HiSeq2000 using paired-end 100 bp reads. For the original study's pipeline: SOAPnuke was used to process the raw data, removing reads that contained adapters or uncalled bases, had a mean Phred below 15, or lacked an exact match to the constant primer or identifier. COPE v1.2.5 was used to merge high-quality paired reads, and clonotypes were defined as unique nucleotide sequences. Clonotypes were aligned to IMGT TRBV, TRBD and TRBJ reference segments using MiTCR v1.1. Analysis was restricted to V-J combinations with a frequency above 0.0001, which covered 98% to 99.2% of repertoires. The TCS score was defined as the ratio of F50 (clonal expansion) to E x V (chaos), calculated using BLOSUM62-based TCRdist between CDR3 peptides within each V-J. Welch's t-statistics and random forest reduced around 550 V-J features to about 13, which were used in a naive Bayes classifier (R e1071). Thyroid-blood repertoire similarity was quantified with the Morisita-Horn index. TCRdb handled the public reads itself, with Q25 trimming in fastp and clone calling in MiXCR, and kept productive beta chains. Identical CDR3 protein sequences are pooled into one entry, listed with their most common genes and DNA. What appears here as the V and J calls and clone size reflects TCRdb's work, not the paper's. The sample table lists about 760,000 distinct CDR3 sequences, over 35% of them with a count of one. About a third of the sample is in the top ten clones.

General findings and caveats noted by the study authors: Most expanded thyroid clonotypes (frequency above 0.001) were also found in blood, which suggests that blood repertoires may mirror thyroid immune responses. A 13 V-J signature model separated ophthalmopathy from stable hyperthyroidism, with about 88% sensitivity and roughly 81% specificity in cross-validation and 80%/75% in testing. In validation, the model predicted progression to ophthalmopathy with over 65% sensitivity and 72% to 75% specificity, a median of about 6.7 months before onset. Sample size was not statistically predetermined, and blinding of investigators to group allocation was not performed.

Stable Graves' hyperthyroidism was defined as the absence of progression to ophthalmopathy over 18 months of follow-up. Hyperthyroidism patients were aged 18 to 65 years and newly diagnosed, with disease duration of less than 2 months. Exclusion was applied to patients with uncontrolled infections, other autoimmune diseases, pregnancy or lactation. Diagnoses relied on clinical symptoms, serum thyroxine and TRAb, thyroid ultrasound and orbital computed tomography. Ficoll-Paque density gradient centrifugation was used to isolate PBMCs from around 9.1 ml of fresh peripheral blood. Trizol reagent was used to extract total RNA, and RNA quality was then checked on an Agilent 2100 Bioanalyzer. Including the terminal cysteine and phenylalanine, the CDR3 comprises 11 residues. CDR3 DNA is the only sequence kept; it has 33 bases, read in frame from the first base. V gives up 5 bases and J gives up 7 bases, and the segment between their germline ends measures 8 bases. CDR1 and CDR2 are drawn from the germline V gene: LGHNT, FRNRAP.

The source material was blood. This receptor chain uses TRBV12-5 and TRBJ2-5; too little of a D gene remains to name it. This TCR was recovered from a woman aged 35 to 49 with Graves' hyperthyroidism. The CDR3 amino acid sequence is: CASGPPTTQYF. The DNA is TGTGCTAGTGGTCCTCCAACGACCCAGTACTTC.